This T cell receptor beta chain was found in a study of blood T cell repertoires in COVID-19. This CDR3 spans 15 amino acids. Germline-derived CDR1 and CDR2 are MNHNY and SVGAGI (reference sequence). The V and J ends lost 6 bases and 2 bases, in that order; junction bases with no gene match: 7. Participant-reported clinical history was the basis for cohort assignment. Some clones are missing from TCRdb's copy, which holds only in-frame ones; the method was immunoSEQ multiplex PCR. Of about 430,000 clones listed, around nine tenths are singletons. Sequenced material: PBMCs or T cells enriched from blood (not recorded which). J is TRBJ2-7 and V is TRBV6-6, with 10 bases aligning to TRBD2. This TCR came from a woman between 18 and 29 years old who had been exposed to COVID-19. The CDR3 sequence is CASRASSGGPYEQYF. The DNA for the CDR3 is TGTGCCAGCAGGGCCTCTAGCGGGGGCCCCTACGAGCAGTACTTC.